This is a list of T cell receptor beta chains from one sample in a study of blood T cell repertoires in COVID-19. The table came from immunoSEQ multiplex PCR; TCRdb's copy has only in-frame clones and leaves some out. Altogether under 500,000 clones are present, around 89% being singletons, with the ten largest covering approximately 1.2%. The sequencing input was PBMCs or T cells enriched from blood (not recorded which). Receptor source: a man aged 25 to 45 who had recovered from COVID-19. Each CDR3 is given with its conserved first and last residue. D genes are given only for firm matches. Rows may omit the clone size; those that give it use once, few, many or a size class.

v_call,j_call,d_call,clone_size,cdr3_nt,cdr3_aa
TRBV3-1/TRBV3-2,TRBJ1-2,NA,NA,TGTGCCAGCAGCCCACCTCTGAGGGCCTTTTCTAACTATGGCTACACCTTC,CASSPPLRAFSNYGYTF
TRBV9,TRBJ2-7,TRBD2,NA,TGTGCCAGCAGCTCGGGGGGTCTAGCGGGGGCCTACGAGCAGTACTTC,CASSSGGLAGAYEQYF
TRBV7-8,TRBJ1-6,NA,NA,TGTGCCAGCAGCCCGAGGCGGGGGGACAATTCACCCCTCCACTTT,CASSPRRGDNSPLHF
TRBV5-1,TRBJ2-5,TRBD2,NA,TGCGCCAGCAGCTTGGCTGTCGGGAGGCTCGAAGAGACCCAGTACTTC,CASSLAVGRLEETQYF
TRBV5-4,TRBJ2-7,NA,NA,TGTGCCAGCAGCTTGCAGGGTTCCTACGAGCAGTACTTC,CASSLQGSYEQYF
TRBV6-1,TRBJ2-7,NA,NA,TGTGCCAGCAGTGAAAAAGGGCAGGAGGCTTGGCCCTACGAGCAGTACTTC,CASSEKGQEAWPYEQYF
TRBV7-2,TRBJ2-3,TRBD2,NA,TGTGCCAGCAGCTTAGCCCCACGACTAGCGGGGGGAGATACGCAGTATTTT,CASSLAPRLAGGDTQYF
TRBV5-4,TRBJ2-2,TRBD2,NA,TGTGCCAGCAGCACGCTAGCGGGAGACAACACCGGGGAGCTGTTTTTT,CASSTLAGDNTGELFF
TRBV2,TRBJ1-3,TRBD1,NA,TGTGCCGGACAGGGGTACTCTGGAAACACCATATATTTT,CAGQGYSGNTIYF
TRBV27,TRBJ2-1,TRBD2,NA,TGTGCCAGCAGTTTATGGACTAGCGGGGGAAAGGCGAATGAGCAGTTCTTC,CASSLWTSGGKANEQFF
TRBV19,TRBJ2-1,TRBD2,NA,TGTGCCAGTAGTACAATAGCGGGAGACAATGAGCAGTTCTTC,CASSTIAGDNEQFF
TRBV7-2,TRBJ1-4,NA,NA,TGTGCCAGCAGCTCCCAGGGAGGGGGTGAAAAACTGTTTTTT,CASSSQGGGEKLFF
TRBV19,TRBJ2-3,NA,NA,TGTGCCAGTAGTATTGGGGGGGCTAGGGGCACAGATACGCAGTATTTT,CASSIGGARGTDTQYF
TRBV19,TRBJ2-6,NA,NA,TGTGCCAGTAGTATTCACGGCAGAAGGGGTGATGGGGCCAACGTCCTGACTTTC,CASSIHGRRGDGANVLTF
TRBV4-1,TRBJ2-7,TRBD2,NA,TGCGCCAGCAGCCAAGATCCGGGAGGGACCTACGAGCAGTACTTC,CASSQDPGGTYEQYF
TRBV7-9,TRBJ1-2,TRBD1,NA,TGTGCCAGCAGCCCGGGACAGGGGGCGCGTGGCTACACCTTC,CASSPGQGARGYTF
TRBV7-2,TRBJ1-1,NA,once,TGTGCCAGCAGCTTAGGAGGGGGGGCCACTGAAGCTTTCTTT,CASSLGGGATEAFF